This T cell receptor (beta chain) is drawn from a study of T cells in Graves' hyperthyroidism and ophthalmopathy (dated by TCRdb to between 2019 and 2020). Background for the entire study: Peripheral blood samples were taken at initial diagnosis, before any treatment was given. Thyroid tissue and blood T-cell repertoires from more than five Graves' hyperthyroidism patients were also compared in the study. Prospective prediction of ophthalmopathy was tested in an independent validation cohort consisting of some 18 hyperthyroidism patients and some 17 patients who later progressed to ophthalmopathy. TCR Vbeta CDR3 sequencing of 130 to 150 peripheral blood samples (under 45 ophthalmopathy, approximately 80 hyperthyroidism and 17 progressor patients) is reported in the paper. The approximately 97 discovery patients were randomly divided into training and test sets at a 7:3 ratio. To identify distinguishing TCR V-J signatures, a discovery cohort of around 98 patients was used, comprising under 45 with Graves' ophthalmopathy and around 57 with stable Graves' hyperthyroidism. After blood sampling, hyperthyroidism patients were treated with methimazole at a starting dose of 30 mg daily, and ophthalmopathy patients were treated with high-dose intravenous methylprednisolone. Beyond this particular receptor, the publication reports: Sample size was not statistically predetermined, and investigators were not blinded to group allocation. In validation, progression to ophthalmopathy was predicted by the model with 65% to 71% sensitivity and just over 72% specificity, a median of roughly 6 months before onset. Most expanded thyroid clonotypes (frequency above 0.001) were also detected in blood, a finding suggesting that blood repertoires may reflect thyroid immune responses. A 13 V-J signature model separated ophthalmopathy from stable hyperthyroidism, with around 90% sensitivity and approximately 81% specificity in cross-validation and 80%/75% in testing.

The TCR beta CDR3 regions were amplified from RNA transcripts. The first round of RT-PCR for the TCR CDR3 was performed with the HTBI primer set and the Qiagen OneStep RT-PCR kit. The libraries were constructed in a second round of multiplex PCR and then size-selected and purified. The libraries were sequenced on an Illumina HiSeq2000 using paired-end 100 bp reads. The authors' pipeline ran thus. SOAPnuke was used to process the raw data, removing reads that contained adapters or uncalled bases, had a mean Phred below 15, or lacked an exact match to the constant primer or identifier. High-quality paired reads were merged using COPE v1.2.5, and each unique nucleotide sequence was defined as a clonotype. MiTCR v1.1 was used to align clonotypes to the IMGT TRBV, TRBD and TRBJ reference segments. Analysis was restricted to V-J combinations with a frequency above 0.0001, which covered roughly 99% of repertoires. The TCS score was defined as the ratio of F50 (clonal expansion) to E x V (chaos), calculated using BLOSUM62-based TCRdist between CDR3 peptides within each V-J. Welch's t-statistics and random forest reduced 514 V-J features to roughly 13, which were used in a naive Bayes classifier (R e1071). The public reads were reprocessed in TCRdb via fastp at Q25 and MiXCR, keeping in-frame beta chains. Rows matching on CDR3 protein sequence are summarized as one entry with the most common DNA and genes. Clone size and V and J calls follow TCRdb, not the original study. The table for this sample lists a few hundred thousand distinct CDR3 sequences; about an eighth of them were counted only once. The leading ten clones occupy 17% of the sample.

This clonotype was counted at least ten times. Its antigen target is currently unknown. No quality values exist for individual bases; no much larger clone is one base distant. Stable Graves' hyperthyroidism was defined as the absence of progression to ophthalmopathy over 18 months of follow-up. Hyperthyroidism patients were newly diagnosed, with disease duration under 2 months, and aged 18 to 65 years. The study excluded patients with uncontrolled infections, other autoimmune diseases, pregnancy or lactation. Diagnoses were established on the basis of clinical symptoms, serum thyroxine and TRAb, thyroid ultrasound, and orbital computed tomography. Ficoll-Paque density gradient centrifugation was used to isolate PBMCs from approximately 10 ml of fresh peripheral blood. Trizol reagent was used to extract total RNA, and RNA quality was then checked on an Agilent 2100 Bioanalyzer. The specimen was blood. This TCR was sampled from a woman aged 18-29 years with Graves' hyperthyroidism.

The CDR3 in this case is CASSPGQMDSSYNSPLHF. At the DNA level, the sequence is TGTGCCAGCAGCCCGGGACAGATGGATAGCTCCTATAATTCACCCCTCCACTTT. The chain couples TRBV12-3 or TRBV12-4 to TRBJ1-6; TRBD1 lines up with 7 middle nucleotides. CDR3 length: 18 amino acids, cysteine to phenylalanine. The entry retains the CDR3 DNA only, 54 bases that are in frame from base 1. The junction shows trimming of 6 bases on V and 0 bases on J, and the gene matches do not reach 11 bases of it.